The rows below give T cell receptor beta chains drawn from one sample of a study of tumour-infiltrating T cells in Burkitt lymphoma. Generated by immunoSEQ multiplex PCR, the TCRdb table keeps only in-frame clones and is missing some. The table shows 14,000 or so clones, with 25% to 35% occurring only once. The sequencing input was tumor tissue. The receptors stem from a human donor with diffuse large B-cell lymphoma. The CDR3 runs from the conserved cysteine through the conserved F or W. D genes are given only for firm matches. Part of the rows lack a size; the others show once, few, many or a class for expanded clones.

D gene | V gene | clone size | CDR3 protein
. | TRBV7-9 | few | CASTFRDNEQFF
. | TRBV9 | . | CASSFITGLNTEAFF
. | TRBV5-5 | once | CASSSGLINQPQHF
TRBD1 | TRBV5-6 | . | CASSRTGSTNEKLFF
. | TRBV16 | few | CASSPPGTDSNQPQHF
. | TRBV28 | . | CASSFSLGGHQPQHF
. | TRBV15 | medium-sized | CATRLAKTNTDTQYF
. | TRBV6-5 | few | CASFRAGSTDTQYF
. | TRBV4-2 | . | CASSPIKPYEQYF
. | TRBV30 | . | CACARGGSTDTQYF
TRBD2 | TRBV9 | . | CASSGLAGGPTNEQFF
TRBD2 | TRBV19 | . | CASASGAKQFF
. | TRBV9 | . | CASSVSGDRYNEQFF
. | TRBV15 | . | CATSRGLQNSYNEQFF
TRBD2 | TRBV28 | few | CASSPITRRGNGELFF
. | TRBV7-8 | few | CASSWDGTNYGYTF
. | TRBV5-1 | few | CASSLGVSGNTIYF
TRBD1 | TRBV27 | medium-sized | CASSPRQGAYNEQFF
TRBD2 | TRBV30 | . | CAWRWTSGSADTQYF
. | TRBV27 | . | CASSLIFSFGDQRSHEQYF
. | TRBV18 | . | CASSPPNSQETQYF
TRBD1 | TRBV5-6 | few | CASSQPWAGGVNTEAFF
. | TRBV18 | few | CASSTTLNTYEQYF
TRBD1 | TRBV16 | once | CASSQSATGEGYTF
. | TRBV4-2 | medium-sized | CASSPDSGRTDTQYF
TRBD1 | TRBV6-6 | . | CASSYRDRGFFEAFF
. | TRBV19 | once | CASSPTGGQRNTEAFF
TRBD1 | TRBV7-2 | few | CASSLVGQGYEQYF
TRBD1 | TRBV15 | . | CATSTDRGQKPQHF
. | TRBV27 | few | CASSLLRGDTEAFF
. | TRBV19 | few | CASREAASTNTQYF
. | TRBV6-5 | few | CASSYSHRNPYEQYF
TRBD1 | TRBV29-1 | few | CSGQGSTEAFF
. | TRBV7-9 | few | CASRPPTGHSVSSYNEQFF
. | TRBV11-3 | . | CASSLEEGTQYF
. | TRBV28 | . | CASQQGVTQYF
TRBD2 | TRBV19 | . | CASSVTSGTYGDEQFF
TRBD1 | TRBV11-2 | once | CASSPGGRGNTEAFF
. | TRBV19 | . | CASRADYNEQFF
TRBD2 | TRBV11-3 | . | CASSSGLAGESYNEQFF
. | TRBV5-6 | . | CASSLIGPNYGYTF